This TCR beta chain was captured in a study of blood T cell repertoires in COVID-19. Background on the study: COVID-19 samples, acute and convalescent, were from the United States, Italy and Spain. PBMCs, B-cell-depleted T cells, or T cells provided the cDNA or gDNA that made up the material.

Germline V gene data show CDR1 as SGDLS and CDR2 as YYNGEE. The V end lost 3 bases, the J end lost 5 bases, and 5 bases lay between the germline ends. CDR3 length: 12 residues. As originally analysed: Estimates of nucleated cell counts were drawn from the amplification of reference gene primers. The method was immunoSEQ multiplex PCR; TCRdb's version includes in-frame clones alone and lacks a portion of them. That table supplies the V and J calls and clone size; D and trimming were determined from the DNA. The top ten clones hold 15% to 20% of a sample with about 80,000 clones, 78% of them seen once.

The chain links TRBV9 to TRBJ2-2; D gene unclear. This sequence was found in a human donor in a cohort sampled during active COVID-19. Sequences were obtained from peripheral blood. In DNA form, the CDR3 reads TGTGCCAGCAGCGCAGGAACCGGGGAGCTGTTTTTT. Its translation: CASSAGTGELFF.